This T cell receptor (beta chain) was identified during a study of CXCR3-negative and CXCR3-positive naive CD8 T cells. Study observations and caveats: Whereas both naive subsets had comparably high diversity, memory CD8+ cells had much lower diversity. CXCR3-positive naive cells carried more hydrophobic TRB CDR3s than CXCR3-negative naive cells did. Researchers reported similar TRBV-TRBJ usage in naive CXCR3-negative and CXCR3-positive cells, though memory differed.

The libraries of TRB cDNA were constructed through 5' RACE using UMI labels. No DNA is given; TCRdb re-called the 5' RACE reads and lists each CDR3 protein once. In all, the sample yields under 150,000 distinct CDR3 sequences. A remark on this clonotype: What it recognizes is unknown.

The CDR3 has 19 amino acids. The germline V gene has CDR1 SQVTM and CDR2 ANQGSEA. Among CD8+ T cells, naive ones were CD45RO-CCR7+CD27+CD95-. The chain is built from TRBV29-1 and TRBJ2-3; TCRdb gives TRBD2 as the D gene, but with no DNA this cannot be confirmed. The clonotype comes from a human donor in good health. Some clones in this sample may be carry-over from other donors' samples. The sequencing sample was made of naive CXCR3+ CD8+ T cells from blood. Indicated subset: CD45RO-CCR7+CD27+CD95- naive CD8+ T cells expressing CXCR3 (TNR3+). CDR3 sequence: CSLARLAGGTTLPTDTQYF.